This T cell receptor beta chain was sequenced for a study of cytomegalovirus exposure and HLA in healthy donors. Overall study results and limits: A later analysis linked a missense variant in DCLRE1C to the trimming of TCR beta V and J genes.

Trimming took off 7 bases at V and 5 bases at J, with 9 bases between the two ends. The CDR3 is 12 residues long. The germline V gene encodes CDR1 MDHEN and CDR2 SYDVKM. Primers: 60 Vbeta forward and 13 Jbeta reverse. Repertoires were generated with immunoSEQ multiplex PCR, while TCRdb's copy carries only in-frame clones and drops some. The sample records 100,000 to 150,000 clones, 78% being singletons. In the case of this clone: Antigen unknown.

The chain uses TRBV28 and TRBJ2-1; D call uncertain. The sequenced sample was PBMCs. The sequence came from a middle-aged man in good health and CMV-seronegative. The CDR3 reads CASTTSDNEQFF. CDR3 nucleotide sequence: TGTGCCAGCACGACCAGCGACAATGAGCAGTTCTTC.